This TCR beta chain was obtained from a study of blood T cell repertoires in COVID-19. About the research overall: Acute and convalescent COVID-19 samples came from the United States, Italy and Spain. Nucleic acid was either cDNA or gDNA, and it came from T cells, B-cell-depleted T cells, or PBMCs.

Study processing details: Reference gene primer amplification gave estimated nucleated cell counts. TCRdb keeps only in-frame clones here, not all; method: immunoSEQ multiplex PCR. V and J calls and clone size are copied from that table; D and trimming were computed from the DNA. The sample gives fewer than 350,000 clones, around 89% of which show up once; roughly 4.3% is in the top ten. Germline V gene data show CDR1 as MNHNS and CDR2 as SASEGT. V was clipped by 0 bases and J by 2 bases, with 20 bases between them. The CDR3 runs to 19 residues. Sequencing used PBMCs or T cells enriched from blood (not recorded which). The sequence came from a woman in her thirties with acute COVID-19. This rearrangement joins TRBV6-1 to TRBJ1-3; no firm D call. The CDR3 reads CASSEARGGLGMAGNTIYF. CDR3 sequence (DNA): TGTGCCAGCAGTGAAGCGCGAGGAGGACTCGGAATGGCTGGAAACACCATATATTTT.